The 23 T cell receptor beta chains in this list originate from one sample, sequenced in a study of T cells in Graves' hyperthyroidism and ophthalmopathy. TCR beta CDR3 regions were amplified from RNA. The TCR CDR3 was amplified in a first-round RT-PCR using the HTBI primer set. A single record per CDR3 protein comes from TCRdb applying MiXCR to the multiplex PCR reads. The table records 500,000 to 600,000 distinct CDR3 sequences, 46% of them present only once. Sequencing was carried out using peripheral blood or thyroid tissue (not recorded which). These receptors came from an adult woman with Graves' disease, either hyperthyroidism or ophthalmopathy (not recorded which).

The chain recombines TRBV24-1 with TRBJ2-2; 14 bases line up with TRBD2. With V trimmed by 4 bases and J by 4 bases, 4 bases remained unmatched. This CDR3 contains 17 residues. Looked up from germline, CDR1 is KGHDR and CDR2 is SFDVKD. The CDR3 reads CATSEPGTSGSTGELFF. CDR3 DNA: TGTGCCACCAGTGAACCCGGGACTAGCGGGAGCACCGGGGAGCTGTTTTTT.

The V and J genes are TRBV29-1 and TRBJ1-1; perhaps TRBD1 as D (6 bases). The germline CDR1 and CDR2 sequences are SQVTM and ANQGSEA. The germline V and J ends were trimmed by 7 bases and 4 bases, with 16 bases remaining between them. This CDR3 has 13 residues. CDR3 nucleotides: TGCAGCGAACAGGGAGGGGTGAGCACTGAAGCTTTCTTT. It specifies CSEQGGVSTEAFF.

This clonotype was counted many times. The genes are TRBV29-1 and TRBJ1-1; 7 bases agree with TRBD1. With 7 bases clipped from V and 0 bases from J, the junction kept 5 bases outside the gene matches. The germline gives CDR1 SQVTM, CDR2 ANQGSEA. The CDR3 sequence is 13 residues long. The CDR3 DNA reads as TGCAGCGCCGCCGGGACAGTGAACACTGAAGCTTTCTTT. It encodes CSAAGTVNTEAFF.

This clonotype was detected only a few times. This chain links TRBV7-2 with TRBJ1-5; the D is unclear. Germline lookup yields CDR1 SGHTA and CDR2 FQGNSA. The ends were cut back, 1 base at V and 1 base at J, with 8 bases in the middle. The CDR3 is 15 amino acids. The CDR3 protein is CASSLGITSNQPQHF. The CDR3 DNA reads as TGTGCCAGCAGCTTAGGGATTACGAGCAATCAGCCCCAGCATTTT.

This chain uses TRBV20-1 with TRBJ1-1, with 8 nucleotides matching TRBD1. This CDR3 is built from 15 residues. Germline V gives CDR1 DFQATT, CDR2 SNEGSKA (reference sequence). V dropped 7 bases and J dropped 5; count of bases not matched to a gene: 15. CDR3 protein: CSVMRGTGLETEAFF. CDR3 bases: TGCAGTGTAATGCGGGGGACAGGACTGGAGACTGAAGCTTTCTTT.

Worth noting for this clonotype: This sequence may be a read error, since a much larger clone differs from it by one base. The chain carries TRBV9 and TRBJ2-7, with 7 nucleotides matching TRBD2. This CDR3 comprises 14 residues. Germline V CDR1 and CDR2: SGDLS, YYNGEE. CDR3 coding DNA: TGTGCCAGCAGCGCGGGACTAATTTCCTATGAGCGGTACTTC. The encoded protein is CASSAGLISYERYF.

The J gene is TRBJ2-1, the V gene TRBV15; D is unclear. V shed 3 bases and J shed 5 bases, with 8 bases lying between them. This CDR3 has 13 amino acids. Looked up from germline, CDR1 is LNHNV and CDR2 is YYDKDF (reference sequence). CDR3 loop: CATSSRFHNEQFF. DNA of the CDR3: TGTGCCACCAGCAGCCGATTCCACAATGAGCAGTTCTTC.

This clonotype was picked up many times. The V gene is TRBV5-5, the J gene TRBJ2-7, with D uncertain. V lost 4 bases to trimming and J lost 1 base, with 12 bases between them. CDR1 and CDR2 (germline): SGHKS, YYEKEE (reference sequence). This CDR3 comprises 14 residues. CDR3 protein: CASSVTRSSYEQYF. Here the CDR3 DNA reads TGTGCCAGCAGCGTAACCAGGTCTTCCTACGAGCAGTACTTC.

The chain uses TRBV7-9 and TRBJ1-2; 9 nucleotides line up with TRBD1. This CDR3 has 13 residues. In germline, CDR1 is SEHNR, CDR2 FQNEAQ (reference sequence). V lost 7 bases and J lost 6; bases outside the gene matches: 6. CDR3 sequence reads: CASTRTGDDGYTF. The CDR3 DNA is TGTGCCAGCACCAGGACAGGGGACGATGGCTACACCTTC.

The chain uses TRBV20-1 and TRBJ2-2, with D maybe TRBD1 (7 bases). Germline CDR1 reads DFQATT; CDR2 reads SNEGSKA (reference sequence). V was trimmed by 4 bases and J by 6 bases, leaving 15 bases between them. CDR3 length: 14 amino acids. CDR3 protein: CSAKQGTDSGELFF. The CDR3 bases are TGCAGTGCTAAACAGGGGACTGACTCCGGGGAGCTGTTTTTT.

This clonotype was counted at least ten times. The chain joins TRBV5-8 to TRBJ2-7; tentative D call: TRBD2 (6 bases). Trimming stripped 4 bases from V and 6 bases from J, with 11 bases between. Germline CDR1 SGHTS, CDR2 YDEGEE. CDR3 length equals 12 residues. The CDR3 reads CASSTAGSEQYF. As DNA, the CDR3 is TGTGCCAGCAGCACGGCCGGGAGCGAGCAGTACTTC.

J is TRBJ1-1 and V is TRBV29-1; D call uncertain. Germline V gene lookup returns CDR1 SQVTM and CDR2 ANQGSEA. This CDR3 contains 12 residues. With 8 bases removed from V and 2 bases from J, the gap between germline ends came to 12 bases. CDR3 bases: TGCAGCTTGGATCCGTTTAACACTGAAGCTTTCTTT. The encoded protein is CSLDPFNTEAFF.

Many counts were recorded for this clonotype. The V gene is TRBV12-3 or TRBV12-4, the J gene TRBJ2-5, with D perhaps TRBD1 (6 bases). V gave up 7 bases and J gave up 1 base, with 10 bases separating them. This CDR3 has 13 amino acids. CDR3 loop: CASTLQGQETQYF. The CDR3 nucleotides read TGTGCCAGCACCCTACAGGGCCAAGAGACCCAGTACTTC.

This clonotype was observed at least ten times. V is TRBV10-3 and J is TRBJ1-1, with D uncertain. The length of the CDR3 is 17 residues. The germline V and J ends were trimmed by 10 bases and 1 base, with 25 bases remaining between them. Germline V gives CDR1 ENHRY, CDR2 SYGVKD. CDR3 amino acids: CAKPQDKADKRNTEAFF. DNA of the CDR3: TGTGCCAAACCCCAAGATAAAGCAGATAAACGGAACACTGAAGCTTTCTTT.

This clonotype was seen at least ten times. The V and J genes are TRBV5-1 and TRBJ2-7; D is perhaps TRBD1 or TRBD2 (5 bases each). The CDR3 runs 15 residues. Trimming took off 4 bases at V and 2 bases at J, with 16 bases between the two ends. Germline V gene data show CDR1 as SGHRS and CDR2 as YFSETQ. The CDR3 bases are TGCGCCAGCAGCCCTTCTCCGGGGACCACCTACGAGCAGTACTTC. This sequence encodes CASSPSPGTTYEQYF.

This chain links TRBV7-2 with TRBJ2-5; D gene uncertain. The V end was cut by 2 bases, the J end by 4 bases, with 11 bases between. The CDR3 consists of 14 residues. Looked up from germline, CDR1 is SGHTA and CDR2 is FQGNSA. CDR3 protein: CASSLPKLTETQYF. The CDR3 region has the DNA TGTGCCAGCAGCTTACCCAAACTGACAGAGACCCAGTACTTC.

The gene calls are TRBV6-5 and TRBJ2-5; 7 nucleotides agree with TRBD1. Trimming at V came to 5 bases and at J to 5 bases, leaving 11 bases not matched to a gene. The germline CDR1 and CDR2 sequences are MNHEY and SVGAGI. The CDR3 contains 15 residues. The CDR3 loop reads CASSEEPTGSETQYF. The DNA for the CDR3 is TGTGCCAGCAGTGAAGAACCGACAGGGTCGGAGACCCAGTACTTC.

Notes on this clonotype: Relative to the germline gene, one junction end is altered; a read error may explain this. The chain carries TRBV6-5 and TRBJ1-4; perhaps TRBD1 as D (5 bases). The germline V gene encodes CDR1 MNHEY and CDR2 SVGAGI. The CDR3 consists of 14 residues. The CDR3, as DNA: TGTGCTAGCAGTCCCATCTCGACAGTCCTAAAACTGTTTTTT. Its translation is CASSPISTVLKLFF.

This clonotype appeared many times. The rearrangement uses TRBV29-1 and TRBJ1-2; D may be TRBD1 (5 bases). Trimming removed 3 bases from V and 8 bases from J, with 10 bases in between. Germline V gene sequence: CDR1 SQVTM, CDR2 ANQGSEA. The length of the CDR3 is 11 residues. CDR3 residues: CSVELGVGYTF. CDR3 in DNA: TGCAGCGTTGAGCTAGGGGTGGGCTACACCTTC. Looking up the rest from reference TRBV29-1 and TRBJ1-2 gives the full variable domain: SAVISQKPSRDICQRGTSLTIQCQVDSQVTMMFWYRQQPGQSLTLIATANQGSEATYESGFVIDKFPISRPNLTFSTLTVSNMSPEDSSIYLCSVELGVGYTFGSGTRLTVV.

The table lists this clonotype with a few counts. V is TRBV7-4 and J is TRBJ1-2; possibly TRBD1 for D (5 bases). CDR3 length equals 16 residues. Germline V gives CDR1 SGHVT, CDR2 SQSDAQ. V gave up 4 bases and J gave up 2 bases, with 17 bases separating them. CDR3 residues: CASSSGTPAPNYGYTF. The CDR3 region has the DNA TGTGCCAGCAGCTCCGGGACCCCCGCACCAAACTATGGCTACACCTTC.

This clonotype has just a few counts. V usage is TRBV29-1 and J usage is TRBJ1-1; D uncertain. The CDR3 runs to 12 residues. Germline V gene sequence: CDR1 SQVTM, CDR2 ANQGSEA. Trimming shortened V by 7 bases and J by 1 base, and 10 bases separated the two germline ends. The CDR3 coding sequence is TGCAGCGGCGGTACATGGAACACTGAAGCTTTCTTT. This encodes CSGGTWNTEAFF. The full variable domain, with the rest looked up from reference TRBV29-1 and TRBJ1-1, is SAVISQKPSRDICQRGTSLTIQCQVDSQVTMMFWYRQQPGQSLTLIATANQGSEATYESGFVIDKFPISRPNLTFSTLTVSNMSPEDSSIYLCSGGTWNTEAFFGQGTRLTVV.

For the CDR3, the DNA is TGTGCCAGCAGCTCTAATAGACCCAACAGGGGCAGTGCCTACGAGCAGTACTTC. As protein: CASSSNRPNRGSAYEQYF. The chain has TRBV7-1 and TRBJ2-7; 7 bases are a match to TRBD1. TRBV7-1 is reported as an ORF; its role is uncertain. This CDR3 region has 18 residues. J was trimmed by 2 bases and V by 3 bases; bases with no gene match: 16.

V is TRBV6-1 and J is TRBJ2-7; 8 nucleotides line up with TRBD1. Germline CDR1 MNHNS, CDR2 SASEGT. The CDR3 consists of 15 residues. J was trimmed by 3 bases and V by 0 bases; bases with no gene match: 4. The CDR3 bases are TGTGCCAGCAGTGAAGCCGGGACAGGAATCTACGAGCAGTACTTC. Residues: CASSEAGTGIYEQYF.